These T cell receptor beta chains were read from a single sample in a study of T cells after yellow fever vaccination. TCRdb re-called the 5' RACE reads with MiXCR, one entry per CDR3 protein. The sample lists under 550,000 distinct CDR3 sequences; 20% to 25% were seen once. Source: PBMCs, taken about 21 days after the first yellow fever vaccination. These receptors were collected from a man aged 18 to 30 who received the YFV17D yellow fever vaccine. CDR3s include the opening cysteine and the closing phenylalanine or tryptophan.

J: TRBJ1-2; V: TRBV11-2; CDR3: CASSLGYISSRQRRYGYTF
J: TRBJ2-3; V: TRBV20-1; CDR3: CSASSGTGNTDTQYF
J: TRBJ2-7; V: TRBV7-9; CDR3: CASSYPTGGSSYEQYF
J: TRBJ2-3; V: TRBV20-1; CDR3: CSQGTDTQYF
J: TRBJ2-5; V: TRBV6-2/TRBV6-3; CDR3: CASSPTGGAITQYF
J: TRBJ1-1; V: TRBV29-1; CDR3: CSVEGQWGNTEAFF
J: TRBJ2-7; V: TRBV28; CDR3: CASSLFGGYEQYF
J: TRBJ2-3; V: TRBV6-1; CDR3: CASILAGLADTQYF
J: TRBJ2-1; V: TRBV7-9; CDR3: CASSLGQGKNNEQFF
J: TRBJ2-4; V: TRBV15; CDR3: CATSPRQGVQYF
J: TRBJ2-5; V: TRBV25-1; CDR3: CASSALDNQETQYF
J: TRBJ1-1; V: TRBV7-6; CDR3: CASSLQAGTAAFF
J: TRBJ2-2; V: TRBV5-1; CDR3: CASSLNRGRVTGELFF
J: TRBJ1-2; V: TRBV12-3/TRBV12-4; CDR3: CASSGVQAAGYTF
J: TRBJ2-2; V: TRBV18; CDR3: CASSPDRGLSGELFF
J: TRBJ2-3; V: TRBV12-3/TRBV12-4; CDR3: CASTWGAGDTQYF
J: TRBJ1-1; V: TRBV4-1; CDR3: CASSHLGHGNTEAFF
J: TRBJ1-5; V: TRBV29-1; CDR3: CSVRLTGGNQPQHF
J: TRBJ2-2; V: TRBV5-1; CDR3: CASSLLPPGQGSAGELFF
J: TRBJ1-1; V: TRBV20-1; CDR3: CSARGLSNTEAFF
J: TRBJ1-6; V: TRBV20-1; CDR3: CSASGRLYNSPLHF
J: TRBJ2-3; V: TRBV12-3/TRBV12-4; CDR3: CASSFVLRADTQYF
J: TRBJ1-5; V: TRBV7-8; CDR3: CASSLRFQGESNQPQHF
J: TRBJ2-1; V: TRBV5-1; CDR3: CASGDSISSYNEQFF
J: TRBJ1-3; V: TRBV3-1; CDR3: CASSQDSGNTIYF
J: TRBJ1-2; V: TRBV5-1; CDR3: CASSSEANYGYTF
J: TRBJ2-1; V: TRBV4-3; CDR3: CASSQDGVAGIYNEQFF
J: TRBJ2-1; V: TRBV7-7; CDR3: CASNQPDRGIGEQFF
J: TRBJ2-6; V: TRBV12-3/TRBV12-4; CDR3: CASSLDGYSGANVLTF
J: TRBJ2-3; V: TRBV20-1; CDR3: CSARPFGGAGADTQYF
J: TRBJ2-3; V: TRBV5-4; CDR3: CASSPGTTHDFDTQYF
J: TRBJ2-3; V: TRBV18; CDR3: CASSPYGTGRADTQYF
J: TRBJ2-3; V: TRBV20-1; CDR3: CSARRLAAVSADTQYF
J: TRBJ2-7; V: TRBV25-1; CDR3: CASSEPGTGIREQYF
J: TRBJ1-4; V: TRBV28; CDR3: CASSTRDSLRDEKLFF
J: TRBJ2-5; V: TRBV4-1; CDR3: CASSQGGSGEREKETQYF
J: TRBJ2-7; V: TRBV20-1; CDR3: CSATPGPSYEQYF
J: TRBJ1-5; V: TRBV12-3/TRBV12-4; CDR3: CASSLEGRQPQHF
J: TRBJ2-4; V: TRBV6-2/TRBV6-3; CDR3: CASSRDSWNIQYF
J: TRBJ1-4; V: TRBV7-2; CDR3: CASSLFTPGTGEKLFF
J: TRBJ2-5; V: TRBV27; CDR3: CASSFWEGGLETQYF
J: TRBJ2-2; V: TRBV6-4; CDR3: CASRGGNNGELFF
J: TRBJ2-3; V: TRBV5-5; CDR3: CASLPWAAGPPDTQYF
J: TRBJ2-2; V: TRBV6-1; CDR3: CASRPDLQGTGELFF
J: TRBJ2-5; V: TRBV7-2; CDR3: CASIEAGGIFETQYF
J: TRBJ2-5; V: TRBV4-3; CDR3: CASSLGTSGGFLQETQYF
J: TRBJ2-3; V: TRBV7-8; CDR3: CASSVADTRTGPTDTQYF
J: TRBJ2-2; V: TRBV29-1; CDR3: CSVVGRRTGDTGELFF
J: TRBJ2-7; V: TRBV10-3; CDR3: CAISESIVEQYF
J: TRBJ1-4; V: TRBV10-3; CDR3: CATADLNEKLFF
J: TRBJ2-5; V: TRBV12-3/TRBV12-4; CDR3: CASSFGLARRTQYF